Listed below are T cell receptor beta chains from one sample, sequenced in a study of blood T cell repertoires in COVID-19. Sequenced by immunoSEQ multiplex PCR; TCRdb stores in-frame clones only, minus some. The profile covers about 220,000 clones, with more than 65% appearing a single time and around 2.4% taken by the ten largest. The sequenced material came from peripheral blood. All receptors come from a man aged 40-49 years who had recovered from COVID-19. Each CDR3 is given with its conserved first and last residue. D genes are given only for firm matches. Clone size is shown for a subset of rows, as once, few, many or a class of expanded clone.

d_gene	j_gene	v_gene	abundance	CDR3aa	CDR3nt
TRBD1	TRBJ2-5	TRBV18	few	CASSEGQQETQYF	TGTGCCAGCTCAGAGGGACAGCAAGAGACCCAGTACTTC
TRBD1	TRBJ1-5	TRBV7-2	-	CASSLGQTNQPQHF	TGTGCCAGCAGCTTGGGACAGACAAATCAGCCCCAGCATTTT
-	TRBJ1-4	TRBV5-8	-	CASSFLHVRDEKLFF	TGTGCCAGCAGCTTTCTCCATGTGAGGGATGAAAAACTGTTTTTT
-	TRBJ1-1	TRBV23-1	-	CASSLYRDAEGGTEAFF	TGCGCCAGCAGTCTTTACCGGGACGCGGAGGGTGGCACTGAAGCTTTCTTT
-	TRBJ2-7	TRBV7-8	-	CASSEFGLGGEQYF	TGTGCCAGCTCCGAGTTCGGCCTAGGGGGCGAGCAGTACTTC
TRBD2	TRBJ2-4	TRBV5-1	-	CASSLVCRTSPLLAKNIQYF	TGCGCCAGCAGCTTGGTTTGTCGGACTAGTCCTCTTCTGGCCAAAAACATTCAGTACTTC
-	TRBJ2-2	TRBV18	few	CASSRGQSDTGELFF	TGTGCCAGCTCACGAGGACAGAGCGACACCGGGGAGCTGTTTTTT
-	TRBJ1-4	TRBV6-6	-	CASSLGAYAATNEKLFF	TGTGCCAGCAGTCTTGGAGCTTACGCGGCAACTAATGAAAAACTGTTTTTT
-	TRBJ1-2	TRBV7-9	once	CASSSSTGDDYGYTF	TGTGCCAGCAGCTCGTCGACAGGAGACGACTATGGCTACACCTTC
TRBD1	TRBJ2-3	TRBV2	-	CASRRQGRTDTQYF	TGTGCCAGCAGACGACAGGGCAGAACAGATACGCAGTATTTT
-	TRBJ1-3	TRBV5-5	-	CASSSRHTSAGAGGNTIYF	TGTGCCAGCAGCTCCCGCCATACCTCAGCAGGGGCGGGTGGAAACACCATATATTTT
TRBD1	TRBJ2-7	TRBV19	-	CATGQGATNEQYF	TGTGCCACGGGGCAGGGGGCGACCAACGAGCAGTACTTC
TRBD1	TRBJ2-7	TRBV4-3	-	CASSQELGTGGYEQYF	TGCGCCAGCAGCCAAGAATTGGGGACAGGAGGATACGAGCAGTACTTC
TRBD2	TRBJ2-3	TRBV5-1	-	CASSFGGATDTQYF	TGCGCCAGCAGCTTCGGGGGGGCCACAGATACGCAGTATTTT
-	TRBJ1-3	TRBV6-1	-	CASSESRIPGNTIYF	TGTGCCAGCAGTGAAAGTAGAATCCCTGGAAACACCATATATTTT
-	TRBJ1-1	TRBV7-6	-	CASRKGSEAFF	TGTGCCAGCAGGAAGGGGTCAGAAGCTTTCTTT
TRBD2	TRBJ2-1	TRBV6-5	-	CASSYSNSGTNNEQFF	TGTGCCAGCAGTTACTCGAATAGCGGGACGAACAATGAGCAGTTCTTC
TRBD2	TRBJ2-5	TRBV6-1	-	CASSESGVQQETQYF	TGTGCCAGCAGTGAAAGCGGGGTTCAACAAGAGACCCAGTACTTC
TRBD2	TRBJ2-5	TRBV10-3	-	CATQGLAGGETQYF	TGTGCCACCCAAGGACTAGCGGGAGGCGAGACCCAGTACTTC
-	TRBJ2-3	TRBV6-5	-	CASSSSGDTQYF	TGTGCCAGCAGCTCCTCGGGAGATACGCAGTATTTT
TRBD1	TRBJ1-3	TRBV11-2	-	CASSYGQGNSGNTIYF	TGTGCCAGCAGCTACGGACAGGGAAACTCTGGAAACACCATATATTTT
-	TRBJ1-1	TRBV7-2	-	CASLADLYTEAFF	TGTGCCAGTTTGGCAGACTTATACACTGAAGCTTTCTTT
TRBD2	TRBJ2-1	TRBV5-1	-	CASIGFGAGGSYNEQFF	TGCGCCAGCATAGGGTTTGGTGCGGGGGGTTCCTACAATGAGCAGTTCTTC
TRBD1	TRBJ1-2	TRBV12-3/TRBV12-4	-	CASTTGVYGYTF	TGTGCCAGCACAACAGGGGTCTATGGCTACACCTTC
TRBD1	TRBJ1-6	TRBV2	-	CASSLLGQGNSPLHF	TGTGCCAGCAGCCTTCTAGGACAGGGGAATTCACCCCTCCACTTT
TRBD2	TRBJ2-3	TRBV6-2/TRBV6-3	-	CASSYVSGGVGTDTQYF	TGTGCCAGCAGTTACGTAAGCGGGGGGGTTGGCACAGATACGCAGTATTTT